Presented here are 2 T cell receptor beta chains from one specimen sequenced in a study of CD8+ T cells in alopecia areata listed by TCRdb under 2018. To prepare the library, the immunoSEQ multiplex PCR assay was applied. To provide template for TCR sequencing, every sample had RNA extracted and reverse transcribed into cDNA. TCRdb holds this immuneACCESS table with in-frame rearrangements only. Some clones are missing; in checked studies, unresolved V genes explain under half, and the rest has no known cause. This sample gives about 210,000 clones in total; around 57% of them show up just once. Roughly 1.6% of the sample belongs to the ten largest clones. The time point label corresponds to: less than five weeks on oral tofacitinib. What this sample's treatment or condition label stands for: oral pan-JAK inhibitor, 5-10 mg twice daily. Sequenced material: CD4+ T cells sorted from blood, taken at week 4, from a patient treated with tofacitinib. Receptors originate from a human donor with alopecia areata.

The chain joins TRBV7-2 to TRBJ1-1; D call uncertain. Germline loops: CDR1 SGHTA, CDR2 FQGNSA. This CDR3 has 13 amino acids. V dropped 5 bases and J dropped 4 bases, with 11 bases sitting between them. CDR3 DNA: TGTGCCAGCAGCCCACGGTTCGGCACTGAAGCTTTCTTT. Translating it yields CASSPRFGTEAFF.

V and J are TRBV2 and TRBJ2-7; maybe TRBD2 (6 bases). This CDR3 is 17 amino acids long. V lost 8 bases to trimming and J lost 2 bases, with 25 bases between them. Germline values: CDR1 SNHLY, CDR2 FYNNEI. The CDR3: CASHKLISGGTAYEQYF. CDR3 in DNA: TGTGCCAGCCACAAACTTATCTCTGGGGGGACGGCCTACGAGCAGTACTTC.